Sequencing of this T cell receptor beta chain was carried out in a study of blood T cells in healthy people across ages. V was clipped by 5 bases and J by 4 bases; unmatched bases: 11. The CDR3 extends over 16 amino acids. It was with a sample-barcoded 5' primer and a J-beta primer mix that a second PCR of about 6 to 11 cycles was run. TCRdb re-derived calls from the 5' RACE reads in MiXCR, one entry per CDR3 protein. This table has some 1,800,000 distinct CDR3 sequences, 39% appearing once. Peripheral blood, approximately 10 milliliters per donor, was collected. Extractions gave at least 6 micrograms of total RNA per sample.

Sequencing was done on a sample of blood. The chain is built from TRBV12-3 or TRBV12-4 and TRBJ2-3, with 8 bases identical to TRBD2. The origin of this receptor is a human donor in good health. CDR3 sequence reads: CASSLNRGGPADTQYF. In DNA, the CDR3 is TGTGCCAGCAGTCTCAATCGGGGGGGCCCCGCAGATACGCAGTATTTT.